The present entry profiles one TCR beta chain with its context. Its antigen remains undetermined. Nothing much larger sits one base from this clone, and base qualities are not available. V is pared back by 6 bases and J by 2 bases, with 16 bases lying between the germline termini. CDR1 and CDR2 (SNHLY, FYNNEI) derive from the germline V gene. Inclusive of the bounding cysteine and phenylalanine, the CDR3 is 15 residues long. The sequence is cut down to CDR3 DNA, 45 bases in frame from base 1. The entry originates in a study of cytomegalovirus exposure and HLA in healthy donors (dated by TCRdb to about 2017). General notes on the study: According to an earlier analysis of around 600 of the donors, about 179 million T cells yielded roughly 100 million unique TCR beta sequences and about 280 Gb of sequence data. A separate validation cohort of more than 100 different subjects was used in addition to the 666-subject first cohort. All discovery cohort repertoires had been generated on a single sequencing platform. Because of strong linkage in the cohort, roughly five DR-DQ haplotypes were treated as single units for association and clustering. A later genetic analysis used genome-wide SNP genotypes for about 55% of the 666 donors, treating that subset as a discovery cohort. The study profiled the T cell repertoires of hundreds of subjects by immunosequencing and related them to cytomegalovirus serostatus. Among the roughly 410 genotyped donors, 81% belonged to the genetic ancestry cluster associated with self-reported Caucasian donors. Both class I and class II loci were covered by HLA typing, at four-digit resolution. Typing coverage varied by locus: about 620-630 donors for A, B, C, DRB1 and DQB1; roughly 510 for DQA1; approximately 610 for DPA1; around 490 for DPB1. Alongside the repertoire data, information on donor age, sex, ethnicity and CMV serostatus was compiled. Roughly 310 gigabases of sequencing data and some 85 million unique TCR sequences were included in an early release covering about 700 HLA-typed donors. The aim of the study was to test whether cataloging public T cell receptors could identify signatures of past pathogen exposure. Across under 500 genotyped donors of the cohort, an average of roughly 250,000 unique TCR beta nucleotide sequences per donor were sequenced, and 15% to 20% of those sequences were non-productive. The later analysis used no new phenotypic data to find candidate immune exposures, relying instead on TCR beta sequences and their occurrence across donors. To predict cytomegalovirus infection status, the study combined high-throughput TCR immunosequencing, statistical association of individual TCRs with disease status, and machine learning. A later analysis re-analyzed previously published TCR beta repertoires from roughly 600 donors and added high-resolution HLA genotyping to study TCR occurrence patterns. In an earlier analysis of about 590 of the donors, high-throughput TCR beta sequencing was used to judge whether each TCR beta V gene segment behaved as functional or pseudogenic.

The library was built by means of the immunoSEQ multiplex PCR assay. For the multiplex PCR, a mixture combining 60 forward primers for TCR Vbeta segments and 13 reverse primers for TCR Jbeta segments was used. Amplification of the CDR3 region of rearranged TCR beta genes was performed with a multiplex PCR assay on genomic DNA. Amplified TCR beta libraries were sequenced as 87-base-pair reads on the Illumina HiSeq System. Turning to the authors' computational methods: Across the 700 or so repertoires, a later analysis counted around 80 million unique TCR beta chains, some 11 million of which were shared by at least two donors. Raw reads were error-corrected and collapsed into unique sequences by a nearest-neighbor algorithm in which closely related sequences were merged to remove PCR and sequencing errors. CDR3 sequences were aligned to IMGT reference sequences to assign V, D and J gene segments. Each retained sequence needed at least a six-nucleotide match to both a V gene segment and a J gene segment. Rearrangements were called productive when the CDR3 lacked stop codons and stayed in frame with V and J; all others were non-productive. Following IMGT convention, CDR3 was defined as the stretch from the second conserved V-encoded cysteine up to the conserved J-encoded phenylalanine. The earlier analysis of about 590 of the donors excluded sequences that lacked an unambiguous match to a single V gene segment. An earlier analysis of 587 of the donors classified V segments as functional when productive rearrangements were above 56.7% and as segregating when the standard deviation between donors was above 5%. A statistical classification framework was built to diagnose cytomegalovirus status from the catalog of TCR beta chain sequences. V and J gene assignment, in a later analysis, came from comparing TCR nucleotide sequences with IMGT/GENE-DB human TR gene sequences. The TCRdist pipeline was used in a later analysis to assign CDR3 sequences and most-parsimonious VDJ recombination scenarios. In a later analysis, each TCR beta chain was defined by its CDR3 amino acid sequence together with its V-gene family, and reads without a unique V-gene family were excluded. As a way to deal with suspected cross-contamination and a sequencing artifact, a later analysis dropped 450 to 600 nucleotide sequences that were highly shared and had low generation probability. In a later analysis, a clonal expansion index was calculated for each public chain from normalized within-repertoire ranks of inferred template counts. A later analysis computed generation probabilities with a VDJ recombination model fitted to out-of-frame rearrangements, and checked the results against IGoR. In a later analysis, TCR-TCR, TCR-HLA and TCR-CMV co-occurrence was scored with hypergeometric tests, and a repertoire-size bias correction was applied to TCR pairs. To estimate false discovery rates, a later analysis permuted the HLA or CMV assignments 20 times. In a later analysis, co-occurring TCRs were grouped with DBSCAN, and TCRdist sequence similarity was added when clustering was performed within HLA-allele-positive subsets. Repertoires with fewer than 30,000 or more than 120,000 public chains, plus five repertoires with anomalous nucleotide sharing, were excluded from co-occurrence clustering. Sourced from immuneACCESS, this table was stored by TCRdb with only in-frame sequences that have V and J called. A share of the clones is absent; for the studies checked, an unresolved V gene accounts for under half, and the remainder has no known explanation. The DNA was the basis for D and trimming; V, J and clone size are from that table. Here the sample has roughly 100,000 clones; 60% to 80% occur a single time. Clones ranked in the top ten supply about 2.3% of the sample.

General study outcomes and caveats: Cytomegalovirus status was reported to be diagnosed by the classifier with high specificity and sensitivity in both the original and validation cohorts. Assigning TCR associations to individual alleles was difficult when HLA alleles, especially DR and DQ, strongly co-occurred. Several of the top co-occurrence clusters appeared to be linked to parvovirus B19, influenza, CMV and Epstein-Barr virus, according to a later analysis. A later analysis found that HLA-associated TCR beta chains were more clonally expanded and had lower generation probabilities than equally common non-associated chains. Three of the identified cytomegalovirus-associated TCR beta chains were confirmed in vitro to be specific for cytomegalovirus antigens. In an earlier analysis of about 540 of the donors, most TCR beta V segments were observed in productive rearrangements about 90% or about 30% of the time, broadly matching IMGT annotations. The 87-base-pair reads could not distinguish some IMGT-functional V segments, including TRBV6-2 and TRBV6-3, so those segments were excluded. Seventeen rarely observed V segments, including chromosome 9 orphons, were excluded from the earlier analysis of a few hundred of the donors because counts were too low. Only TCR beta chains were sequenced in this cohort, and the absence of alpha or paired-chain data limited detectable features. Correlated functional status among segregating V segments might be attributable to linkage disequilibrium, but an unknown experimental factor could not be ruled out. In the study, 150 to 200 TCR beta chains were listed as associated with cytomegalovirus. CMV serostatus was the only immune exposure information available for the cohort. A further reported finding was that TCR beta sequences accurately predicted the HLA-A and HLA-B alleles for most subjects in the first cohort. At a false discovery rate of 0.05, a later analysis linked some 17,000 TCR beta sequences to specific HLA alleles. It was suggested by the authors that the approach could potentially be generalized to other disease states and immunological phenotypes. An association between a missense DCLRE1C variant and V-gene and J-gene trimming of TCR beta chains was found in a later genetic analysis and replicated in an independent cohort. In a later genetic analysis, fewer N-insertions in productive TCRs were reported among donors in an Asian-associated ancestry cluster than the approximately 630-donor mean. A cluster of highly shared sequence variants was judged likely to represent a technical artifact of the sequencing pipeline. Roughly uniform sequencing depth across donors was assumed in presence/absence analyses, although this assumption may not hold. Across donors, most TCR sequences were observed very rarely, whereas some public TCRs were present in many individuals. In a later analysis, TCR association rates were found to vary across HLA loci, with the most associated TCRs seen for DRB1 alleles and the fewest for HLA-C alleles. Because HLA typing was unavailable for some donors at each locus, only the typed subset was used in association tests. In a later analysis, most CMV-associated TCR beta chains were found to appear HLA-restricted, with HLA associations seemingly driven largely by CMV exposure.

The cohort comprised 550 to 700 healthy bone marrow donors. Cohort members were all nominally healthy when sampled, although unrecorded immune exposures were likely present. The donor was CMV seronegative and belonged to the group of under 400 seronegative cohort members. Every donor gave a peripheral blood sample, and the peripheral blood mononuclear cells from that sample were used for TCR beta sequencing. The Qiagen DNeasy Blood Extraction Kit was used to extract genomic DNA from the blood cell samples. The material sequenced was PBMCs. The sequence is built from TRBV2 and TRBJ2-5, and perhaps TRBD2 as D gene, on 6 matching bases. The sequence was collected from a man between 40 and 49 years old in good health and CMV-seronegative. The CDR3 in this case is CASSESTGDQETQYF. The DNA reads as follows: TGTGCCAGCAGCGAAAGTACGGGGGATCAAGAGACCCAGTACTTC.